The 4 T cell receptor beta chains listed next were all sequenced from one sample in a study of CD8 T cells in Susac syndrome. Random hexamers served to reverse transcribe about 0.5 to 1 ug RNA. TCRdb called the immunoSEQ multiplex PCR reads again in MiXCR, with one record for every CDR3 protein. The sample records roughly 130,000 distinct CDR3 sequences, 90% to 95% being singletons. The sequenced sample was CD4+ T cells from PBMCs. The receptors were sampled from a human donor in good health.

The CDR3 sequence: CASSFRRTNREPYEQYF. The CDR3 nucleotides read TGTGCCAGCAGCTTTCGCCGGACAAACCGTGAACCCTACGAGCAGTACTTC. V is TRBV5-8 and J is TRBJ2-7; a weak D match, TRBD1 (5 bases). V was clipped by 2 bases and J by 2 bases, with 20 bases between them. The CDR3 extends over 17 amino acids. Germline lookup yields CDR1 SGHTS and CDR2 YDEGEE.

V and J are TRBV7-9 and TRBJ2-6; possible D gene TRBD1, 5 bases. Germline loops: CDR1 SEHNR, CDR2 FQNEAQ (reference sequence). V was shortened by 0 bases and J by 4 bases, with 10 bases between the two germline ends. The CDR3 spans 16 residues. In DNA, the CDR3 is TGTGCCAGCAGCTTAGCGTTGGGGCCCGGGGCCAACGTCCTGACTTTC. Protein: CASSLALGPGANVLTF.

This chain joins TRBV5-1 and TRBJ1-1; D call uncertain. This CDR3 has 14 residues. Germline CDR1 and CDR2: SGHRS and YFSETQ. Trimming removed 2 bases at V and 1 base at J, with 9 bases between. CDR3 sequence reads: CASSFNQGNTEAFF. The DNA for the CDR3 is TGCGCCAGCAGCTTTAACCAAGGGAACACTGAAGCTTTCTTT.

V gene TRBV3-1 combines with J gene TRBJ2-3, with D tentatively TRBD2 (5 bases). This CDR3 region has 15 residues. The V gene lost 2 bases and the J gene lost 2 bases, with 11 bases spanning the gap. Germline-derived CDR1 and CDR2 are LGHDT and YNNKEL (reference sequence). CDR3 sequence: CASSQSGSPTDTQYF. The CDR3 coding sequence is TGTGCCAGCAGCCAATCGGGATCCCCCACAGATACGCAGTATTTT.